This T cell receptor (beta chain) was sequenced for a study of memory CD4+ T cells and cytomegalovirus serostatus. TCRdb's table, derived via immunoSEQ multiplex PCR, lists solely in-frame clones and lacks some. The table includes 45,000 to 65,000 clones, 70% to 85% detected once. The CDR3 is 14 amino acids. J gave up 4 bases and V 6 bases, and 4 bases lay outside the gene matches. Germline CDR1 reads ENHRY; CDR2 reads SYGVKD. The sort gate was single viable CD3+CD4+CD8-CD45RO+ cells for memory CD4+ T cells. This chain connects TRBV10-3 to TRBJ1-3, with TRBD1 matching 9 bases. Sequencing input: memory CD4+ T cells from blood. This receptor was taken from an adult in good health and CMV-seronegative. The CDR3 is CAISAGQGGNTIYF. The CDR3 region has the DNA TGTGCCATCAGCGCGGGACAGGGCGGAAACACCATATATTTT.